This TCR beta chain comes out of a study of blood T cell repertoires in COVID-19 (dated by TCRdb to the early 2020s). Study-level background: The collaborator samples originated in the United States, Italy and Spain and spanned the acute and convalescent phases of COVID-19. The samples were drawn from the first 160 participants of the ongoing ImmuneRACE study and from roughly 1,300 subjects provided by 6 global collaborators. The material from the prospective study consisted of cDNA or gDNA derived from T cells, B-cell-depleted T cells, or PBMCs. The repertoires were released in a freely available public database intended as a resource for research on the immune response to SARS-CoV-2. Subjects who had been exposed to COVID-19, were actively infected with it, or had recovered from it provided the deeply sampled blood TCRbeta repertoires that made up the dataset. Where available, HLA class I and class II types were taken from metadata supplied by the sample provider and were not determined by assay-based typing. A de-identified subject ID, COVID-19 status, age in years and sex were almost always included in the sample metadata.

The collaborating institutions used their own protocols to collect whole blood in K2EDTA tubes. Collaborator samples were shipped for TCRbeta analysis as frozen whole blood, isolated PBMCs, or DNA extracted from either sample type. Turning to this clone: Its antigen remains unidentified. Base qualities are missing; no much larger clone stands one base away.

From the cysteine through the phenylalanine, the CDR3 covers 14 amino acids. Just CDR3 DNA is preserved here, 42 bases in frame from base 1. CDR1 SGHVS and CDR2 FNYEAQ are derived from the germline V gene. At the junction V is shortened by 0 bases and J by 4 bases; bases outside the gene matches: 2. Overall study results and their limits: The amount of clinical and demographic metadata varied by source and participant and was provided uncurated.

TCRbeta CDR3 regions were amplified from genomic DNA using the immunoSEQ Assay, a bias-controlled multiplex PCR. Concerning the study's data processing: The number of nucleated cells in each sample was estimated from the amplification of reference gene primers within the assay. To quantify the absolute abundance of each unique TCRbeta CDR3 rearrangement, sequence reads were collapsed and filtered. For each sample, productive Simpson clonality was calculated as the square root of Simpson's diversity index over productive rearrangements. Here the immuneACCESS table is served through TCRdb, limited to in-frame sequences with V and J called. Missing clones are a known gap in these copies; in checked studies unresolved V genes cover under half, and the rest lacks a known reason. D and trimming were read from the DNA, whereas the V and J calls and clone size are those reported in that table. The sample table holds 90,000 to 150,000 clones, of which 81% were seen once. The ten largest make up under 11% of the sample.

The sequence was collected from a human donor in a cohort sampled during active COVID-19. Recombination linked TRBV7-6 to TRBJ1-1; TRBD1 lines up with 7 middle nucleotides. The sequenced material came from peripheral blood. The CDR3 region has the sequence CASSLAQGFTEAFF. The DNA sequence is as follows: TGTGCCAGCAGCTTAGCACAGGGGTTCACTGAAGCTTTCTTT.